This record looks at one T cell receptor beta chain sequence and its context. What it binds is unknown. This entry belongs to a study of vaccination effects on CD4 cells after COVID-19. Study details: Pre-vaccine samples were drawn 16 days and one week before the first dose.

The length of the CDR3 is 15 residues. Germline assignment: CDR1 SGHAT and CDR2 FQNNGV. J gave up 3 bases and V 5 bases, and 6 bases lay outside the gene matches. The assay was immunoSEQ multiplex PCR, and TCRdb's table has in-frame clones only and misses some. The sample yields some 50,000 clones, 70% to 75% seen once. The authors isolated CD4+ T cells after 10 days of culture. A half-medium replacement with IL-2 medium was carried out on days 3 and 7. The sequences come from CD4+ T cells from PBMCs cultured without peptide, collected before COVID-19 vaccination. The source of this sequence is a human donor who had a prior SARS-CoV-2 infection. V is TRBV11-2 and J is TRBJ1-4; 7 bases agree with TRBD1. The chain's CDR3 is CASSQATGSNEKLFF. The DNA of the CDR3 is TGTGCCAGCAGCCAAGCGACAGGGTCTAATGAAAAACTGTTTTTT. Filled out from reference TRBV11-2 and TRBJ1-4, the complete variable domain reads EAGVAQSPRYKIIEKRQSVAFWCNPISGHATLYWYQQILGQGPKLLIQFQNNGVVDDSQLPKDRFSAERLKGVDSTLKIQPAKLEDSAVYLCASSQATGSNEKLFFGSGTQLSVL.